These T cell receptor beta chains were read from a single sample in a study of blood T cell repertoires in COVID-19. The data were produced by immunoSEQ multiplex PCR, yet TCRdb's version contains in-frame clones alone and is incomplete. The sample includes about 100,000 clones, 79% of them seen just once. The specimen sequenced was peripheral blood. The source is a woman of 80 years or more with active or convalescent COVID-19. Both conserved end residues are part of each CDR3. A D gene is named only where the DNA matches it firmly. Rows may omit the clone size; those that give it use once, few, many or a size class.

>TRBD1|TRBJ1-5|TRBV7-2|.
TGTGCCAGCAGCTTACAGGGGGATCAGCCCCAGCATTTT
CASSLQGDQPQHF
>.|TRBJ2-7|TRBV5-1|.
TGCGCCAGCAGCGCTTTTGGGCAGGGGGGATCCTACGAGCAGTACTTC
CASSAFGQGGSYEQYF
>TRBD1|TRBJ1-1|TRBV7-8|.
TGTGCCAGCAGCGGATTTCAGGGGGCCACTGAAGCTTTCTTT
CASSGFQGATEAFF
>.|TRBJ2-7|TRBV19|.
TGTGCCAGTAGTACACAACGAGGGAAAGAGCAGTACTTC
CASSTQRGKEQYF
>TRBD2|TRBJ2-7|TRBV11-2|.
TGTGCCAGCAGCGCGGGGGGTATCTACAACGAGCAGTACTTC
CASSAGGIYNEQYF
>.|TRBJ2-4|TRBV2|.
TGTGCCAGCGGAGGACAGGCCAAAAACATTCAGTACTTC
CASGGQAKNIQYF
>.|TRBJ2-7|TRBV7-9|.
TGTGCCAGCACCCAGTTTGGGGGCCCGTTAGAGCAGTACTTC
CASTQFGGPLEQYF
>.|TRBJ2-2|TRBV5-1|.
TGCGCCACAAATAAGGCGGGACAGAGCACCGGGGAGCTGTTTTTT
CATNKAGQSTGELFF
>.|TRBJ1-6|TRBV7-9|few
TGTGCCAGCGTCCGGACTCAGGTCGGGAATTCACCCCTCCACTTT
CASVRTQVGNSPLHF
>.|TRBJ2-5|TRBV23-1|once
TGCGCCAGCAGTCAATCTGAGGGTATCCCCCAGTACTTC
CASSQSEGIPQYF
>TRBD1|TRBJ1-4|TRBV6-2/TRBV6-3|.
TGTGCCAGCAGTACGGACAGGGGGCGCATCAATGAAAAACTGTTTTTT
CASSTDRGRINEKLFF
>TRBD1|TRBJ2-5|TRBV5-1|.
TGCGCCAGCAGCTTCGGACAGGGGGCTCAAGAGACCCAGTACTTC
CASSFGQGAQETQYF
>TRBD1|TRBJ2-7|TRBV19|.
TGTGCCAGTGCGGTCGGACAGGGCGGCGAGCAGTACTTC
CASAVGQGGEQYF
>TRBD1|TRBJ2-7|TRBV7-9|.
TGTGCCAGCAGCCGACAGGGGGGCGGGTACGAGCAGTACTTC
CASSRQGGGYEQYF
>.|TRBJ1-6|TRBV5-1|.
TGCGCCAGCAGCTTGAAGCTCGATTCACCCCTCCACTTT
CASSLKLDSPLHF
>TRBD1|TRBJ2-5|TRBV4-1|.
TGCGCCAGCAGCCAAGGCGTGGGCAGGGGGCAAGAGACCCAGTACTTC
CASSQGVGRGQETQYF
>.|TRBJ2-1|TRBV4-2|.
TGTGCCAGCAGCCAAGACCGGGAGTATGAGCAGTTCTTC
CASSQDREYEQFF
>.|TRBJ1-2|TRBV9|few
TGTGCCAGCACGCGACAGCCCTCCTTCGGCTACACCTTC
CASTRQPSFGYTF
>.|TRBJ1-1|TRBV5-6|.
TGTGCCAGCAGCCCGGTGGGCAGTCTGAACACTGAAGCTTTCTTT
CASSPVGSLNTEAFF
>.|TRBJ2-1|TRBV4-1|few
TGCGCCAGCAGCCAAGATTTGGGCGGGCTGCCCTACAATGAGCAGTTCTTC
CASSQDLGGLPYNEQFF